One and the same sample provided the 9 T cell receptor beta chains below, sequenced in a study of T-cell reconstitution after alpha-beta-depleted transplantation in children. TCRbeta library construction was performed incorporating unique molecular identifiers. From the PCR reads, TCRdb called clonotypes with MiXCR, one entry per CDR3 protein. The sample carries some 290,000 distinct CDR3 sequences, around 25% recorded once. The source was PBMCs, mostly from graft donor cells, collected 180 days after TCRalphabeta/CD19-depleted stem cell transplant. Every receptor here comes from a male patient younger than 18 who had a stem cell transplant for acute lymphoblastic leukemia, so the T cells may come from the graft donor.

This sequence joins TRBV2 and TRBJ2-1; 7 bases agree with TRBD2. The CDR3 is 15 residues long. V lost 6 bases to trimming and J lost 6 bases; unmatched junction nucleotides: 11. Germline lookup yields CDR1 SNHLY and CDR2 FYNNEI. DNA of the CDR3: TGTGCCAGCAGGCCCGAAGCGGGAAGGTTCAATGAGCAGTTCTTC. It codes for CASRPEAGRFNEQFF.

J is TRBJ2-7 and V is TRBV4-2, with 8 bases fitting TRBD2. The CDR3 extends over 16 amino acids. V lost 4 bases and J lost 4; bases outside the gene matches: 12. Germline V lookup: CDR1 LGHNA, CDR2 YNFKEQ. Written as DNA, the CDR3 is TGTGCCAGCAGCCGAGTGGGTGGACTAGCAGATTACGAGCAGTACTTC. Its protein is CASSRVGGLADYEQYF.

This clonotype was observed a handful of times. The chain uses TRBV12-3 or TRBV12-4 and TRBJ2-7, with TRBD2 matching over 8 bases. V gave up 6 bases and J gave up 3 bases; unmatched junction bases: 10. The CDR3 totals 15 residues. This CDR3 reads CASSLLSTSDYEQYF. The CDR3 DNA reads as TGTGCCAGCAGCCTCCTGTCGACTAGCGACTACGAGCAGTACTTC.

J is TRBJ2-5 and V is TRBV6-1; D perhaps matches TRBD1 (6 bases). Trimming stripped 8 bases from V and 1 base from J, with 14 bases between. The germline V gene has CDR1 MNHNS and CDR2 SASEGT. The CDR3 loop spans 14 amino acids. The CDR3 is CASASHRAQETQYF. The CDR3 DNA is TGTGCCAGCGCTTCACACAGGGCCCAAGAGACCCAGTACTTC.

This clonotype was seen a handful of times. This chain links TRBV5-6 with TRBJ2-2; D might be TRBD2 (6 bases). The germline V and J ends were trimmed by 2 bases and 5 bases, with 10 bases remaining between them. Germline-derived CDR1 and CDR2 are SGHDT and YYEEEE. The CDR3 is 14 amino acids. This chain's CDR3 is CASSFREWTGELFF. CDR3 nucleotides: TGTGCCAGCAGCTTCCGGGAGTGGACCGGGGAGCTGTTTTTT. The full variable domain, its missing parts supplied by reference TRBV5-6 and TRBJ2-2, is DAGVTQSPTHLIKTRGQQVTLRCSPKSGHDTVSWYQQALGQGPQFIFQYYEEEERQRGNFPDRFSGHQFPNYSSELNVNALLLGDSALYLCASSFREWTGELFFGEGSRLTVL.

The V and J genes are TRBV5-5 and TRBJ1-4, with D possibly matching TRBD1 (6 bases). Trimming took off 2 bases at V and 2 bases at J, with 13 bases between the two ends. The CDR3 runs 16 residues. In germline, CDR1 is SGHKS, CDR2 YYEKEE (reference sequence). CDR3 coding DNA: TGTGCCAGCAGCTTCAGGGGAGGTTTGACTAATGAAAAACTGTTTTTT. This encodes CASSFRGGLTNEKLFF.

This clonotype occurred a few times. CDR3 sequence reads: CATSRDTVSGLGSWETQYF. CDR3 DNA: TGTGCCACCAGCAGAGATACAGTATCCGGACTAGGGTCTTGGGAGACCCAGTACTTC. The rearrangement uses TRBV15 and TRBJ2-5; 7 nucleotides agree with TRBD2. The CDR3 runs 19 residues. V lost 0 bases and J lost 5; bases outside the gene matches: 18. The germline V gene has CDR1 LNHNV and CDR2 YYDKDF (reference sequence).

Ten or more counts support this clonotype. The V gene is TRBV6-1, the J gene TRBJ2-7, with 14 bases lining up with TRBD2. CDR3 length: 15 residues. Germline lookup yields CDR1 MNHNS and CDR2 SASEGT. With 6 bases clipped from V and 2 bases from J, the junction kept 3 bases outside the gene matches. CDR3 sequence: CASSRLAGGTYEQYF. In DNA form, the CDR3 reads TGTGCCAGCAGCCGACTAGCGGGGGGGACCTACGAGCAGTACTTC.

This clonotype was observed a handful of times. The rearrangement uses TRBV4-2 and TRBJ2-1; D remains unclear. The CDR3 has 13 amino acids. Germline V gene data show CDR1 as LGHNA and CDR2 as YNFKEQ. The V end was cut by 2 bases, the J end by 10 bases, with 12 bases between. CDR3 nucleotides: TGTGCCAGCAGCCAAACCCCGGGCCTAGAGCAGTTCTTC. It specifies CASSQTPGLEQFF.